Listed here are 10 T cell receptor beta chains from one sample, sequenced in a study of cytomegalovirus exposure and HLA in healthy donors. PCR used 60 Vbeta primers and 13 Jbeta primers. Repertoires were generated with immunoSEQ multiplex PCR, while TCRdb's copy carries only in-frame clones and drops some. The repertoire consists of under 85,000 clones, with about 73% occurring once and the leading ten covering approximately 11%. Sample: PBMCs. All receptors come from a woman in her twenties or thirties in good health and CMV-seronegative.

The J gene is TRBJ2-5, the V gene TRBV7-9, with 7 positions matching TRBD1. V shed 6 bases and J 4 bases; nucleotides not matched to a gene: 5. The CDR3 is 13 amino acids. Looked up from germline, CDR1 is SEHNR and CDR2 is FQNEAQ (reference sequence). This CDR3 reads CASSSGGRETQYF. In nucleotides, the CDR3 is TGTGCCAGCAGTTCAGGGGGACGAGAGACCCAGTACTTC.

This clone was seen a handful of times. V gene TRBV6-1 combines with J gene TRBJ2-3; 11 nucleotides match TRBD2. The junction had 10 bases not matched to a gene; V was cut back by 7 bases and J by 7 bases. In germline, CDR1 is MNHNS, CDR2 SASEGT. This CDR3 comprises 15 residues. The CDR3 sequence: CASNSGSGGANTQYF. In nucleotides, the CDR3 is TGTGCCAGCAACTCGGGTAGCGGGGGGGCGAATACGCAGTATTTT.

This clone appeared once. The chain combines TRBV4-3 with TRBJ1-6, with 8 bases lining up with TRBD1. This CDR3 contains 16 residues. With V trimmed by 6 bases and J by 10 bases, 14 bases remained unmatched. From germline, CDR1 is LGHNA and CDR2 YSLEER. The CDR3 here is CASSQIGGQGASPLHF. For the CDR3, the DNA is TGCGCCAGCAGTCAAATAGGGGGGCAGGGGGCATCACCCCTCCACTTT.

This rearrangement joins TRBV21-1 to TRBJ1-1; the DNA was not used to check the table's D call, TRBD1. TRBV21-1 is flagged as a pseudogene. The CDR3 has 15 amino acids. In DNA form, the CDR3 reads TGTGCCAGCAGCAAAGATAACGACAGAAACACTGAAGCTTTCTTT. It encodes CASSKDNDRNTEAFF.

A single count supports this clone. This chain joins TRBV2 and TRBJ2-1; 14 nucleotides line up with TRBD2. The V gene end was trimmed by 3 bases and the J gene end by 10 bases; junction bases not matched to a gene: 5. Germline V lookup: CDR1 SNHLY, CDR2 FYNNEI. This CDR3 has 15 amino acids. The CDR3 protein is CASSDRTSGGTEQFF. The CDR3 region has the DNA TGTGCCAGCAGTGATAGGACTAGCGGGGGGACCGAGCAGTTCTTC.

This rearrangement joins TRBV7-3 to TRBJ2-2; TRBD1 might be the D (6 bases). Germline-derived CDR1 and CDR2 are SGHTA and FQGTGA. This CDR3 is built from 16 residues. Trimming shortened V by 4 bases and J by 1 base, and 13 bases separated the two germline ends. In nucleotides, the CDR3 is TGTGCCAGCAGCTCCTCCGGGACACTGAACACCGGGGAGCTGTTTTTT. This translates into CASSSSGTLNTGELFF.

This clone came up a few times. The chain carries TRBV9 and TRBJ2-3, with D perhaps TRBD2 (5 bases). Trimming pared 7 bases from V and 4 bases from J, leaving 13 bases between. The germline V gene encodes CDR1 SGDLS and CDR2 YYNGEE. The CDR3 has 13 amino acids. The CDR3 loop reads CASGEASPDTQYF. Here the CDR3 DNA reads TGTGCCAGCGGCGAGGCTAGCCCAGATACGCAGTATTTT.

V and J are TRBV5-1 and TRBJ2-3; 9 nucleotides agree with TRBD1. CDR1 SGHRS and CDR2 YFSETQ come from the germline V gene. V was clipped by 4 bases and J by 3 bases; unmatched bases: 6. The CDR3 consists of 15 residues. CDR3 in amino acids: CASSPEGQGTDTQYF. CDR3 sequence (DNA): TGCGCCAGCAGCCCCGAGGGACAGGGAACAGATACGCAGTATTTT.

The chain employs TRBV6-1 and TRBJ1-1; the D gene is possibly TRBD1 (6 bases). The germline V gene encodes CDR1 MNHNS and CDR2 SASEGT. V was clipped by 7 bases and J by 10 bases, with 25 bases between them. The CDR3 contains 15 residues. The DNA for the CDR3 is TGTGCCAGCACCCTTCGGGGGGGGCGCGGTGAGGGAGCTTTCTTT. Amino acids: CASTLRGGRGEGAFF.

The CDR3 is CASSLLQRDSNQPQHF. Here the CDR3 DNA reads TGTGCCAGCAGTTTATTACAGAGAGATAGCAATCAGCCCCAGCATTTT. The chain joins TRBV27 to TRBJ1-5; D remains ambiguous. This CDR3 has 16 amino acids. Germline-derived CDR1 and CDR2 are MNHEY and SMNVEV (reference sequence). The V and J ends lost 1 base and 0 bases respectively, with 10 bases between them.